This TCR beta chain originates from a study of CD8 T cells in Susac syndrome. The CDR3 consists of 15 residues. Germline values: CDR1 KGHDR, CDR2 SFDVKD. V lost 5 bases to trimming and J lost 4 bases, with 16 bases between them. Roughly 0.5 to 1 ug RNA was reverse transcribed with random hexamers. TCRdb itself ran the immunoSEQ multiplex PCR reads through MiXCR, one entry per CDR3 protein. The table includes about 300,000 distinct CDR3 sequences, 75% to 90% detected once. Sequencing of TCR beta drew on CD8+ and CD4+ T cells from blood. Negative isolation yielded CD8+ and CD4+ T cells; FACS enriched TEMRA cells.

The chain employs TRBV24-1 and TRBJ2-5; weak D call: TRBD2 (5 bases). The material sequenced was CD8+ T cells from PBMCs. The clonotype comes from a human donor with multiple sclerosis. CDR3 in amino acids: CATSGFSGGLETQYF. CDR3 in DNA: TGTGCCACCAGTGGCTTTTCCGGAGGACTAGAGACCCAGTACTTC.